In its sample, the clone carrying this TCR beta chain was seen a few times. The V end lost 2 bases, the J end lost 2 bases, and 9 bases lay between the germline ends. The CDR3 sequence is 14 residues long. Germline CDR1 and CDR2: LGHDT and YNNKEL (reference sequence). This entry belongs to a study of blood T cell repertoires in COVID-19. TCRdb's copy holds only in-frame clones and misses some; the assay was immunoSEQ multiplex PCR. Of about 94,000 clones listed, approximately 80% are singletons. Source material: peripheral blood. This TCR was recovered from a human donor in a cohort sampled during active COVID-19. The chain carries TRBV3-1 (or the pseudogene TRBV3-2) and TRBJ1-1; a weak D match, TRBD1 (6 bases). CDR3 nucleotides: TGTGCCAGCAGCCAACCACAGGGCAACACTGAAGCTTTCTTT. Its translation is CASSQPQGNTEAFF.